The 15 T cell receptor beta chains given below trace back to one sample, sequenced in a study of cytomegalovirus exposure and HLA in healthy donors. Primers for the PCR totalled 60 Vbeta and 13 Jbeta. The protocol was immunoSEQ multiplex PCR, while the TCRdb copy is restricted to in-frame clones and leaves out a portion. The sample consists of a few hundred thousand clones, approximately 80% of them appearing once. Material for sequencing was PBMCs. Source of these receptors: a young man in good health and CMV-seronegative.

The chain links TRBV28 to TRBJ1-4; tentatively, D is TRBD1 (6 bases). The CDR3 contains 14 residues. The V gene lost 3 bases and the J gene lost 5 bases, with 10 bases spanning the gap. Germline CDR1 is MDHEN and CDR2 is SYDVKM. The CDR3 DNA reads TGTGCCAGCAGTTTGGACAGCGCAAATGAAAAACTGTTTTTT. Encoded protein: CASSLDSANEKLFF.

This clone has only a few counts. The V call is TRBV7-2, the J call TRBJ1-2; D might be TRBD1 (5 bases). Germline assignment: CDR1 SGHTA and CDR2 FQGNSA. This CDR3 is built from 15 residues. The ends were cut back, 3 bases at V and 7 bases at J, with 18 bases in the middle. The CDR3: CASSFIGGPTGGYTF. CDR3 bases: TGTGCCAGCAGCTTTATCGGGGGTCCCACGGGTGGCTACACCTTC.

Only a few counts were recorded for this clone. The CDR3 DNA sequence: TGTGCCAGCGCCGGACAGGGGGGCTCCCGGGGCTACACCTTC. This encodes CASAGQGGSRGYTF. The chain is built from TRBV6-5 and TRBJ1-2; TRBD1 matches 10 bases. V was pared by 8 bases and J by 8 bases, with 11 bases of the junction left unmatched. The germline gives CDR1 MNHEY, CDR2 SVGAGI. The CDR3 extends over 14 amino acids.

As for this clone: Additional DNA sequences in this sample encode the identical CDR3. The rearrangement joins TRBV5-1 to TRBJ2-2; 11 bases are shared with TRBD2. Losses at the gene ends were 5 bases for V and 5 bases for J; bases not matched to a gene: 8. The CDR3 is made up of 16 amino acids. CDR1 SGHRS and CDR2 YFSETQ come from the germline V gene. For the CDR3, the DNA is TGCGCCAGCAGAAGGCTAGCGGGGGGAAAGACCGGGGAGCTGTTTTTT. This encodes CASRRLAGGKTGELFF.

This chain connects TRBV5-1 to TRBJ2-5; TRBD2 agrees at 9 bases. In germline, CDR1 is SGHRS, CDR2 YFSETQ. V lost 0 bases and J lost 4; bases outside the gene matches: 7. There are 16 residues in the CDR3. CDR3 residues: CASSLDAGGLRETQYF. DNA of the CDR3: TGCGCCAGCAGCTTGGACGCGGGGGGGCTGAGAGAGACCCAGTACTTC. Complete variable domain (other parts from reference TRBV5-1 and TRBJ2-5): KAGVTQTPRYLIKTRGQQVTLSCSPISGHRSVSWYQQTPGQGLQFLFEYFSETQRNKGNFPGRFSGRQFSNSRSEMNVSTLELGDSALYLCASSLDAGGLRETQYFGPGTRLLVL.

This chain uses TRBV6-5 with TRBJ1-1; D is undetermined. The germline gives CDR1 MNHEY, CDR2 SVGAGI. V was trimmed by 10 bases and J by 4 bases, leaving 13 bases between them. CDR3 length equals 12 residues. CDR3 nucleotides: TGTGCCACCCGCGGGGTGAGCACTGAAGCTTTCTTT. Translated: CATRGVSTEAFF.

Only a few counts were recorded for this clone. The chain couples TRBV23-1 to TRBJ1-4, with D possibly being TRBD1 (5 bases). TRBV23-1 is reported as an ORF; its role is uncertain. The ends were cut back, 6 bases at V and 0 bases at J, with 14 bases in the middle. This CDR3 contains 16 residues. The CDR3 loop reads CASRPWGGATNEKLFF. The CDR3 DNA follows: TGCGCCAGCAGACCCTGGGGGGGGGCAACTAATGAAAAACTGTTTTTT.

The CDR3 region is CATRKGQGGDQPQHF. CDR3 DNA sequence: TGTGCCACCAGAAAGGGACAGGGGGGGGATCAGCCCCAGCATTTT. This sequence joins TRBV15 and TRBJ1-5, with 11 bases fitting TRBD1. Trimming took 6 bases from V and 5 from J; bases not matched to a gene: 6. The CDR3 contains 15 residues. Germline loops: CDR1 LNHNV, CDR2 YYDKDF (reference sequence).

This clone has just a few counts. The genes are TRBV6-1 and TRBJ1-1, with 8 bases fitting TRBD1. The CDR3 has 14 amino acids. Germline V gene lookup returns CDR1 MNHNS and CDR2 SASEGT. With 9 bases clipped from V and 1 base from J, the junction kept 7 bases outside the gene matches. CDR3 protein: CASDTGGPNTEAFF. DNA of the CDR3: TGTGCCAGTGACACAGGGGGTCCGAACACTGAAGCTTTCTTT.

The rearrangement uses TRBV5-1 and TRBJ2-5; TRBD2 matches at 7 bases. Germline V gene lookup returns CDR1 SGHRS and CDR2 YFSETQ. The J segment lost 1 base and the V segment lost 2 bases, leaving 5 bases of the junction unmatched. The CDR3 extends over 15 amino acids. CDR3 residues: CASSLQRGAQETQYF. The DNA of the CDR3 is TGCGCCAGCAGCTTACAGCGGGGAGCCCAAGAGACCCAGTACTTC.

This clone was seen more than once but under ten times. V is TRBV5-4 and J is TRBJ1-2; TRBD1 agrees at 8 bases. The CDR3 extends over 12 amino acids. V shed 9 bases, J shed 8 bases, and the junction held 9 bases outside the gene matches. Germline CDR1 and CDR2: SGHNT and YYREEE (reference sequence). CDR3 region: CAITQGARGYTF. CDR3 in DNA: TGTGCCATTACGCAGGGGGCGCGGGGCTACACCTTC.

The rearrangement links TRBV6-1 to TRBJ1-3, with 7 bases fitting TRBD1. Looked up from germline, CDR1 is MNHNS and CDR2 is SASEGT. The trim removed 2 bases at V and 1 base at J, leaving 5 bases unmatched. CDR3 size: 16 residues. The CDR3, as DNA: TGTGCCAGCAGTGAATCCCTGACAGGGTCTGGAAACACCATATATTTT. The encoded protein is CASSESLTGSGNTIYF.

V and J are TRBV19 and TRBJ2-2; 10 bases are shared with TRBD1. Losses at the gene ends were 1 base for V and 6 bases for J; bases not matched to a gene: 2. The CDR3 has 15 amino acids. The germline V gene encodes CDR1 LNHDA and CDR2 SQIVND (reference sequence). The CDR3 nucleotides are TGTGCCAGTAGTATAGGAGGGACAGGGGCCGGGGAGCTGTTTTTT. This translates into CASSIGGTGAGELFF. Filled out from reference TRBV19 and TRBJ2-2, the complete variable domain reads DGGITQSPKYLFRKEGQNVTLSCEQNLNHDAMYWYRQDPGQGLRLIYYSQIVNDFQKGDIAEGYSVSREKKESFPLTVTSAQKNPTAFYLCASSIGGTGAGELFFGEGSRLTVL.

The rearrangement uses TRBV5-4 and TRBJ1-6; D is possibly TRBD1 (6 bases). Germline V gene data show CDR1 as SGHNT and CDR2 as YYREEE (reference sequence). CDR3 length equals 15 residues. V was cut by 2 bases and J by 7 bases, with 13 bases left in between. CDR3: CASSLQGLGNSPLHF. CDR3 DNA: TGTGCCAGCAGCTTACAGGGTCTGGGGAATTCACCCCTCCACTTT.

V usage is TRBV10-3 and J usage is TRBJ2-7, with TRBD2 as a possible D gene (7 bases). CDR3 length: 15 residues. Germline CDR1 reads ENHRY; CDR2 reads SYGVKD. V dropped 8 bases and J dropped 0 bases, with 17 bases sitting between them. The CDR3, as DNA: TGTGCCATCGGGGGCGAGCGGGGTGCCTCCTACGAGCAGTACTTC. As protein: CAIGGERGASYEQYF.